This T cell receptor beta chain was identified in a study of blood T cells in healthy people across ages. General study findings and limits: Calculation of diversity from one million T cells yielded estimates considered to be underestimates. Without sorted subsets, naive and antigen-experienced compartments could not be conclusively compared.

Next came a second PCR, run for roughly 6 to 11 cycles, which used a sample-barcoded 5' primer along with a J-beta primer mix. Every single cDNA molecule received a tag from a template-switch adaptor with 12 random nucleotides. TCRdb redid the calling of the 5' RACE reads with MiXCR, one entry per CDR3 protein. The table has 800,000 to 900,000 distinct CDR3 sequences, approximately 59% seen once. The CDR3 contains 15 residues. V was cut by 5 bases and J by 3 bases, with 13 bases left in between. Per germline, CDR1 MNHEY and CDR2 SMNVEV (reference sequence). The count of this clonotype is one. Its antigen is unidentified. Samples each yielded at least 6 micrograms of total RNA.

The J gene is TRBJ2-2, the V gene TRBV27; the D gene is possibly TRBD1 (6 bases). The TCR sequence derives from a man aged 30-40 years in good health. The specimen was blood. The CDR3 region has the DNA TGTGCCAGCAGTGCATGGGACACGTACACCGGGGAGCTGTTTTTT. This codes for CASSAWDTYTGELFF.